This is a list of T cell receptor beta chains from one sample in a study of regulatory T cells in long-lasting Graves disease. TCRdb analysed the multiplex PCR reads with MiXCR anew, one entry per CDR3 protein. Of roughly 400,000 distinct CDR3 sequences listed, approximately 16% are singletons. This same sample was also part of a study on T cells in Graves' hyperthyroidism and ophthalmopathy.

The sequenced sample was peripheral blood mononuclear cells (PBMCs), obtained at new diagnosis, from a patient treated with antithyroid drugs. All receptors derive from a woman in her 40s with Graves disease. The CDR3 runs from the conserved cysteine through the conserved F or W. D genes are given only for firm matches. Size tells how often a clone was seen (once, few, many) or the class of an expanded clone, and some rows leave it out.

j_call: TRBJ2-2
d_call: -
clone_size: -
v_call: TRBV9
cdr3_aa: CASSVVGTNTGELFF
cdr3_nt: TGTGCCAGCAGCGTAGTAGGGACGAACACCGGGGAGCTGTTTTTT

j_call: TRBJ1-6
d_call: -
clone_size: many
v_call: TRBV11-2
cdr3_aa: CASSSMGWDNSPLHF
cdr3_nt: TGTGCCAGCAGCTCCATGGGCTGGGATAATTCACCCCTCCACTTT

j_call: TRBJ2-1
d_call: TRBD2
clone_size: few
v_call: TRBV6-5
cdr3_aa: CASSYVQRDGNEQFF
cdr3_nt: TGTGCCAGCAGTTACGTCCAGCGGGATGGCAATGAGCAGTTCTTC

j_call: TRBJ2-5
d_call: -
clone_size: many
v_call: TRBV20-1
cdr3_aa: CSATPQRVPRETQYF
cdr3_nt: TGCAGTGCTACCCCCCAGCGGGTGCCGCGGGAGACCCAGTACTTC

j_call: TRBJ2-1
d_call: -
clone_size: -
v_call: TRBV6-1
cdr3_aa: CASSDGTPNEQFF
cdr3_nt: TGTGCCAGCAGCGACGGGACGCCAAATGAGCAGTTCTTC

j_call: TRBJ2-7
d_call: -
clone_size: many
v_call: TRBV28
cdr3_aa: CASSLLSGREPYEQYF
cdr3_nt: TGTGCCAGCAGTTTACTCTCTGGCAGGGAACCCTACGAGCAGTACTTC

j_call: TRBJ1-3
d_call: -
clone_size: -
v_call: TRBV30
cdr3_aa: CGADYSGNTIYF
cdr3_nt: TGTGGGGCGGACTACTCTGGAAACACCATATATTTT

j_call: TRBJ2-3
d_call: -
clone_size: many
v_call: TRBV12-3/TRBV12-4
cdr3_aa: CASSLGTDTQYF
cdr3_nt: TGTGCCAGCAGTTTGGGCACAGATACGCAGTATTTT

j_call: TRBJ2-5
d_call: -
clone_size: many
v_call: TRBV14
cdr3_aa: CASSPGHVLETQYF
cdr3_nt: TGTGCCAGCAGCCCCGGCCATGTGCTCGAGACCCAGTACTTC

j_call: TRBJ2-1
d_call: -
clone_size: -
v_call: TRBV18
cdr3_aa: CASSPAVGSYNEQFF
cdr3_nt: TGTGCCAGCTCACCTGCGGTGGGTTCCTACAATGAGCAGTTCTTC

j_call: TRBJ2-6
d_call: -
clone_size: few
v_call: TRBV18
cdr3_aa: CASLIDGAGANVLTF
cdr3_nt: TGTGCCAGCTTAATCGACGGGGCAGGGGCCAACGTCCTGACTTTC

j_call: TRBJ2-5
d_call: TRBD2
clone_size: once
v_call: TRBV6-1
cdr3_aa: CASSELAGEQETQYF
cdr3_nt: TGTGCCAGCAGTGAGTTAGCGGGAGAACAAGAGACCCAGTACTTC

j_call: TRBJ1-2
d_call: -
clone_size: many
v_call: TRBV19
cdr3_aa: CASSTNDRYGYTF
cdr3_nt: TGTGCCAGTAGTACCAACGACAGATATGGCTACACCTTC

j_call: TRBJ2-7
d_call: TRBD2
clone_size: many
v_call: TRBV20-1
cdr3_aa: CSARANPLGTSGRSTYEQYF
cdr3_nt: TGCAGTGCTAGAGCCAACCCATTGGGGACTAGCGGGAGAAGCACCTACGAGCAGTACTTC

j_call: TRBJ2-1
d_call: -
clone_size: many
v_call: TRBV12-3/TRBV12-4
cdr3_aa: CASSSLQRHNEQFF
cdr3_nt: TGTGCCAGCAGCTCTCTCCAGCGGCACAATGAGCAGTTCTTC

j_call: TRBJ2-3
d_call: -
clone_size: -
v_call: TRBV20-1
cdr3_aa: CSARGGQLLVTDTQYF
cdr3_nt: TGCAGTGCTAGAGGAGGACAGCTATTAGTCACAGATACGCAGTATTTT

j_call: TRBJ2-2
d_call: TRBD2
clone_size: many
v_call: TRBV6-1
cdr3_aa: CASLSGSRGGELFF
cdr3_nt: TGTGCCAGCCTTAGCGGGAGTCGGGGCGGGGAGCTGTTTTTT

j_call: TRBJ2-7
d_call: TRBD1
clone_size: many
v_call: TRBV20-1
cdr3_aa: CSASPGGVSYEQYF
cdr3_nt: TGCAGTGCTAGTCCAGGGGGAGTCTCCTACGAGCAGTACTTC

j_call: TRBJ2-3
d_call: -
clone_size: many
v_call: TRBV2
cdr3_aa: CASSWITDTQYF
cdr3_nt: TGTGCCAGCAGCTGGATCACAGATACGCAGTATTTT

j_call: TRBJ2-7
d_call: -
clone_size: many
v_call: TRBV9
cdr3_aa: CASSQDSISGEQYF
cdr3_nt: TGTGCCAGCAGCCAGGACAGCATCTCAGGCGAGCAGTACTTC

j_call: TRBJ2-3
d_call: TRBD1
clone_size: many
v_call: TRBV6-1
cdr3_aa: CASIPGQGVDTQYF
cdr3_nt: TGTGCCAGCATCCCGGGACAGGGGGTAGATACGCAGTATTTT

j_call: TRBJ2-3
d_call: -
clone_size: many
v_call: TRBV6-2/TRBV6-3
cdr3_aa: CASSELISSTDTQYF
cdr3_nt: TGTGCCAGCAGTGAACTTATCTCTAGCACAGATACGCAGTATTTT

j_call: TRBJ2-2
d_call: TRBD1
clone_size: many
v_call: TRBV12-3/TRBV12-4
cdr3_aa: CASQGTGSGELFF
cdr3_nt: TGTGCCAGCCAGGGGACAGGGTCCGGGGAGCTGTTTTTT

j_call: TRBJ2-3
d_call: -
clone_size: many
v_call: TRBV27
cdr3_aa: CASSSADRGTQYF
cdr3_nt: TGTGCCAGCAGTTCCGCAGACCGAGGCACGCAGTATTTT

j_call: TRBJ1-3
d_call: -
clone_size: -
v_call: TRBV19
cdr3_aa: CASSPTALSGNTIYF
cdr3_nt: TGTGCCAGTAGCCCCACTGCTCTCTCTGGAAACACCATATATTTT

j_call: TRBJ2-7
d_call: TRBD2
clone_size: many
v_call: TRBV6-2/TRBV6-3
cdr3_aa: CASSLTAGGGEQYF
cdr3_nt: TGTGCCAGCAGTTTAACAGCGGGAGGTGGGGAGCAGTACTTC

j_call: TRBJ2-1
d_call: TRBD2
clone_size: -
v_call: TRBV7-3
cdr3_aa: CASSLRGRAFDNEQFF
cdr3_nt: TGTGCCAGCAGCTTGCGCGGGAGGGCCTTTGATAATGAGCAGTTCTTC

j_call: TRBJ2-5
d_call: -
clone_size: few
v_call: TRBV19
cdr3_aa: CASSIDPAGQQETQYF
cdr3_nt: TGTGCCAGTAGTATAGATCCAGCGGGACAGCAAGAGACCCAGTACTTC

j_call: TRBJ1-2
d_call: -
clone_size: few
v_call: TRBV6-2/TRBV6-3
cdr3_aa: CASSRNMDGYTF
cdr3_nt: TGTGCCAGCAGCCGGAATATGGATGGCTACACCTTC

j_call: TRBJ2-1
d_call: TRBD2
clone_size: -
v_call: TRBV6-1
cdr3_aa: CASGTGGGEQFF
cdr3_nt: TGTGCCAGCGGAACTGGGGGGGGTGAGCAGTTCTTC

j_call: TRBJ2-5
d_call: -
clone_size: many
v_call: TRBV12-3/TRBV12-4
cdr3_aa: CASSPIGETQYF
cdr3_nt: TGTGCCAGCAGTCCGATCGGAGAGACCCAGTACTTC

j_call: TRBJ2-7
d_call: -
clone_size: -
v_call: TRBV9
cdr3_aa: CASSGGQSYEQYF
cdr3_nt: TGTGCCAGCAGCGGAGGACAGTCCTACGAGCAGTACTTC

j_call: TRBJ2-1
d_call: -
clone_size: -
v_call: TRBV11-2
cdr3_aa: CASSLVAGKVEQFF
cdr3_nt: TGTGCCAGCAGCTTAGTGGCGGGAAAGGTTGAGCAGTTCTTC

j_call: TRBJ2-7
d_call: -
clone_size: many
v_call: TRBV28
cdr3_aa: CASSFMGGRGVEQYF
cdr3_nt: TGTGCCAGCAGTTTCATGGGCGGCAGGGGTGTTGAGCAGTACTTC

j_call: TRBJ2-2
d_call: -
clone_size: many
v_call: TRBV12-3/TRBV12-4
cdr3_aa: CASSLGPGTDGELFF
cdr3_nt: TGTGCCAGCAGTTTAGGCCCAGGGACGGACGGGGAGCTGTTTTTT

j_call: TRBJ2-3
d_call: -
clone_size: many
v_call: TRBV5-1
cdr3_aa: CASRDSGQITDTQYF
cdr3_nt: TGCGCCAGCAGAGACTCGGGACAAATCACAGATACGCAGTATTTT

j_call: TRBJ2-1
d_call: TRBD2
clone_size: many
v_call: TRBV4-2
cdr3_aa: CASSQGPGGVNEQFF
cdr3_nt: TGTGCCAGCAGCCAGGGCCCGGGAGGAGTTAATGAGCAGTTCTTC

j_call: TRBJ2-3
d_call: TRBD2
clone_size: -
v_call: TRBV2
cdr3_aa: CASSDIPGLAGRQYF
cdr3_nt: TGTGCCAGCAGTGATATTCCGGGACTAGCGGGAAGGCAGTATTTT

j_call: TRBJ2-7
d_call: -
clone_size: many
v_call: TRBV2
cdr3_aa: CASRFTRKLAYEQYF
cdr3_nt: TGTGCCAGCAGGTTTACCCGAAAACTAGCCTACGAGCAGTACTTC

j_call: TRBJ2-1
d_call: TRBD2
clone_size: -
v_call: TRBV19
cdr3_aa: CASSIPSGRLFF
cdr3_nt: TGTGCCAGTAGTATACCTAGCGGGAGACTTTTCTTC